This T cell receptor beta chain is drawn from a study of T cells after yellow fever vaccination. Notes on the study in general: Few clonotypes appeared in both CD4 and CD8 compartments. Most clones from primary vaccination resurfaced after the booster (around 97% CD4, about 91% CD8).

The sample holds a few counts of this clonotype. Its antigen is unidentified. In TCRdb, the 5' RACE reads were re-called with MiXCR into one record per CDR3 protein. The data hold 200,000 to 300,000 distinct CDR3 sequences, with 6.7% observed a single time. Sequences were derived from CD4+ T cells sorted from PBMCs, sampled on the day of the yellow fever booster vaccination. This TCR derives from a young man who received the YFV17D yellow fever vaccine.

This chain's CDR3 is CASSLSGRSADTQYF. The CDR3 bases are TGTGCCAGCAGCTTGTCCGGGAGATCGGCAGATACGCAGTATTTT. The rearrangement joins TRBV5-4 to TRBJ2-3; TRBD2 is a possible D gene (6 bases). CDR1 is SGHNT, CDR2 YYREEE, per germline (reference sequence). This CDR3 has 15 amino acids. V shed 1 base and J shed 4 bases, with 13 bases lying between them.